This record looks at one T cell receptor beta chain sequence and its context. This entry belongs to a study of blood T cell repertoires in COVID-19. Turning to the study itself: COVID-19 samples collected from the United States, Italy and Spain covered acute and convalescent phases.

Method: immunoSEQ multiplex PCR; TCRdb's copy keeps in-frame clones and lacks some. Of some 500,000 clones listed, approximately 87% are singletons. Unmatched junction bases numbered 8, after V lost 4 bases and J lost 4 bases. The germline gives CDR1 SGHTA, CDR2 FQGNSA. CDR3 length: 15 residues. The specimen was PBMCs or T cells enriched from blood (not recorded which). This TCR was sampled from a woman in her thirties or forties who had recovered from COVID-19. J is TRBJ2-5 and V is TRBV7-2, with 8 bases matching TRBD2. The CDR3 sequence is CASSSSGGGRETQYF. The CDR3 DNA follows: TGTGCCAGCAGCTCCTCCGGGGGGGGGCGAGAGACCCAGTACTTC.